One T cell receptor beta chain is described in this entry. V shed 6 bases, J shed 0 bases, and the junction held 7 bases outside the gene matches. This CDR3 is built from 15 residues. CDR1 is KGHSH, CDR2 LQKENI, per germline. These data originate in a study of glioma-infiltrating T cells. Amplification of TCR alpha and beta CDR3 regions from RNA used iRepertoire nested multiplex PCR. TCRdb reprocessed the multiplex PCR reads via MiXCR and lists one record per CDR3 protein. The profile shows fewer than 200,000 distinct CDR3 sequences, about 46% of them singletons. The clonotype comes from a human donor with low-grade glioma or glioblastoma, undergoing nonglioma brain surgery, or in good health (not recorded which). Source material: glioma tissue, nonneoplastic brain tissue, or PBMCs (not recorded which). The V gene is TRBV18, the J gene TRBJ2-5; TRBD1 matches 7 bases. The CDR3 protein is CASSRSTGNQETQYF. The CDR3 DNA reads TGTGCCAGCTCTCGTTCGACAGGGAACCAAGAGACCCAGTACTTC.